The 10 T cell receptor beta chains below all came from one sample that was sequenced in a study of CD8 T cells in ankylosing spondylitis. TCRdb used MiXCR to reprocess the 5' RACE reads, holding one entry per CDR3 protein. The sample records nearly 250,000 distinct CDR3 sequences, about 30% being singletons. Sequencing input: blood, either unsorted or a sorted T cell fraction (not recorded which). These receptors were taken from a male donor with ankylosing spondylitis or in good health (not recorded which).

The CDR3 coding sequence is TGTGCCACCGGACAGGGGGCTTCCGTCGAGCAGTACTTC. It codes for CATGQGASVEQYF. The chain recombines TRBV5-6 with TRBJ2-7; 11 bases are shared with TRBD1. Germline lookup yields CDR1 SGHDT and CDR2 YYEEEE. With V trimmed by 9 bases and J by 6 bases, 8 bases remained unmatched. The length of the CDR3 is 13 residues.

In its sample, this clonotype was seen a few times. The chain links TRBV12-3 or TRBV12-4 to TRBJ2-5; no definite D call. V was pared by 2 bases and J by 5 bases, with 12 bases between. This CDR3 region has 14 residues. CDR3 sequence (DNA): TGTGCCAGCAGTTTAAAGGACGTCAGGGAGACCCAGTACTTC. It encodes CASSLKDVRETQYF.

This chain uses TRBV5-5 with TRBJ2-3; 7 bases are shared with TRBD2. The germline V gene encodes CDR1 SGHKS and CDR2 YYEKEE (reference sequence). The CDR3 covers 16 residues. Trimming took 2 bases from V and 0 from J; bases not matched to a gene: 6. The CDR3 spells CASSLEAGVSTDTQYF. Here the CDR3 DNA reads TGTGCCAGCAGCTTAGAGGCGGGGGTGAGCACAGATACGCAGTATTTT.

In this sample, this clonotype turned up a few times. The gene calls are TRBV20-1 and TRBJ1-1; D gene ambiguous. Germline CDR1 and CDR2: DFQATT and SNEGSKA (reference sequence). The CDR3 is made up of 13 amino acids. V was pared by 1 base and J by 1 base, with 7 bases between. CDR3 bases: TGCAGTGCTAGAGGTCCCGGGAACACTGAAGCTTTCTTT. Protein: CSARGPGNTEAFF.

This clonotype occurred a few times. This chain links TRBV7-8 with TRBJ2-5; TRBD2 might be the D (5 bases). The CDR3 totals 15 residues. Germline CDR1 and CDR2: SGHVS and FQNEAQ. The ends were cut back, 1 base at V and 1 base at J, with 10 bases in the middle. CDR3 in amino acids: CASSLDRTSQETQYF. CDR3 in DNA: TGTGCCAGCAGCTTAGACCGGACTTCCCAAGAGACCCAGTACTTC.

The rearrangement joins TRBV3-1 to TRBJ2-1; D not certain. V shed 0 bases and J shed 8 bases, with 11 bases lying between them. The CDR3 spans 14 residues. In germline, CDR1 is LGHDT, CDR2 YNNKEL (reference sequence). CDR3 coding DNA: TGTGCCAGCAGCCAAGACCCGGCCCGAGATGAGCAGTTCTTC. Translated: CASSQDPARDEQFF.

This clonotype came up once. The chain carries TRBV28 and TRBJ1-6; 8 nucleotides match TRBD1. Per germline, CDR1 MDHEN and CDR2 SYDVKM. The CDR3 has 15 amino acids. V shed 2 bases, J shed 9 bases, and the junction held 6 bases outside the gene matches. CDR3 protein: CASSLLQGARSPLHF. The CDR3 nucleotides are TGTGCCAGCAGTTTACTTCAGGGGGCGCGTTCACCCCTCCACTTT. The full variable domain, completed using reference TRBV28 and TRBJ1-6, is DVKVTQSSRYLVKRTGEKVFLECVQDMDHENMFWYRQDPGLGLRLIYFSYDVKMKEKGDIPEGYSVSREKKERFSLILESASTNQTSMYLCASSLLQGARSPLHFGNGTRLTVT.

The chain carries TRBV15 and TRBJ1-1; D unresolved. CDR1 and CDR2 (germline): LNHNV, YYDKDF (reference sequence). V dropped 0 bases and J dropped 2 bases, with 4 bases sitting between them. The CDR3 extends over 13 amino acids. In DNA, the CDR3 is TGTGCCACCAGCAGAGAAGCTAACACTGAAGCTTTCTTT. This gives the protein CATSREANTEAFF. Combining the CDR3 with reference TRBV15 and TRBJ1-1 gives the whole variable domain DAMVIQNPRYQVTQFGKPVTLSCSQTLNHNVMYWYQQKSSQAPKLLFHYYDKDFNNEADTPDNFQSRRPNTSFCFLDIRSPGLGDTAMYLCATSREANTEAFFGQGTRLTVV.

The rearrangement joins TRBV12-3 or TRBV12-4 to TRBJ1-5, with 7 bases that match TRBD1. The CDR3 totals 12 residues. V shed 6 bases and J 11 bases; nucleotides not matched to a gene: 7. CDR3 sequence: CASRVQGSTQHF. The CDR3 bases are TGTGCCAGCAGGGTACAGGGGTCGACCCAGCATTTT.

The gene calls are TRBV20-1 and TRBJ1-2, with a possible D match to TRBD1 (5 bases). Germline loops: CDR1 DFQATT, CDR2 SNEGSKA (reference sequence). The CDR3 is made up of 15 amino acids. V shed 2 bases and J shed 5 bases, with 18 bases lying between them. CDR3 DNA: TGCAGTGCTAGACCGGGCAGCCTGGGACCGTATGGCTACACCTTC. As protein: CSARPGSLGPYGYTF.